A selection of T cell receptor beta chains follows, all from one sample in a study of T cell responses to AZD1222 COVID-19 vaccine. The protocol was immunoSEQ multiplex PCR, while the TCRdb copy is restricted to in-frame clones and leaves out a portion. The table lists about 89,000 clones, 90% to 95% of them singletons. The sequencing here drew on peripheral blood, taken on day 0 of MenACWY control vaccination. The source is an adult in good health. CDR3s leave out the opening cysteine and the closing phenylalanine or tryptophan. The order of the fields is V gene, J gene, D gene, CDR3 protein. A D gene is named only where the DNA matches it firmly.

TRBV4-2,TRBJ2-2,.,ASSQDRANTGELF
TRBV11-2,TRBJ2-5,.,ASSLDRSLQY
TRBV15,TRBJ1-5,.,ATSRDLNQPQH
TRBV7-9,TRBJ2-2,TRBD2,ASSSLSGGPTGELF
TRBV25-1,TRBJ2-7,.,ASSEIGQNTYEQY
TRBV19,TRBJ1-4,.,ASSKIQSGTNEKLF
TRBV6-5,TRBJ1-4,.,ASSKTGTDNEKLF
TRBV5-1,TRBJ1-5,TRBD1,ASSLQGDDQPQH
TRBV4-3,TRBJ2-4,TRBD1,ASSQGGTVSGGNIQY
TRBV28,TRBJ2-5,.,ASSQGPPYQETQY
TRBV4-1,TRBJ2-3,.,ASSQDATGAYTQY
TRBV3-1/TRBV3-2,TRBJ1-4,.,ASSLGTHNEKLF
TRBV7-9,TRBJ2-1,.,ASSSLGGGSANEQF
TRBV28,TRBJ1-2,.,ASSPRVDYGYT
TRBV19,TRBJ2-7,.,ASSSGQSYEQY
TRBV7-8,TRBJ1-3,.,ASSGSGWGSGNTIY
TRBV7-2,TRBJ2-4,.,ASSPGMAKNIQY
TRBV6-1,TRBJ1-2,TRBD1,ASSEAYRGTDNYGYT
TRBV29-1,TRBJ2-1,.,SVDAGIGNEQF
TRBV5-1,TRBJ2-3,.,ASSLAGRTDTQY
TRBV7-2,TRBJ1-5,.,ASSVDNGNQPQH
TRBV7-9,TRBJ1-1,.,ASSSPMSHTEAF
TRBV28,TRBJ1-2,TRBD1,ASSLSTGVPNYGYT
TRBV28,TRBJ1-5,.,ASSPEGISGNQPQH
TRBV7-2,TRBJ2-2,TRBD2,ASSLWMAGGTGELF
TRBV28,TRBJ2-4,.,ASSFFQGTRRMLAKNIQY
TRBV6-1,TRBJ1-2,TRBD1,ASSEQGEGGYT
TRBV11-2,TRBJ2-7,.,ASSLTETYEQY
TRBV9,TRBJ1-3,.,ASSVGTGIGNTIY
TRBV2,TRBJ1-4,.,ASVMSRVNEKLF
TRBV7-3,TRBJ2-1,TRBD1,ASSGPGQGLMNEQF
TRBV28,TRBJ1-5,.,ASSSPSESGGQPQH
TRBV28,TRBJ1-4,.,ASWDTRSKLF
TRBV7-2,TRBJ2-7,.,ASSRGTVPYEQY
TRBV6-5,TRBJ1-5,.,ASSVWTEDQPQH
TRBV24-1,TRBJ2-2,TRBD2,ATSERLAGWSGELF
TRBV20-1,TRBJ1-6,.,SASSQNYNSPLH
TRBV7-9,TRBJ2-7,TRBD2,ASSLALLADSYEQY
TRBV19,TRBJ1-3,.,ASSTAQAPGNTIY
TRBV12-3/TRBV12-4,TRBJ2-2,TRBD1,ASKGQGIGELF
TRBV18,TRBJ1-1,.,ASSRLMNTEAF
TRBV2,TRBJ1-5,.,ASIELGGGQPQH
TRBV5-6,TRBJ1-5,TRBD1,ASSRQGDNQPQH
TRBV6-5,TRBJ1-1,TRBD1,ASQRTGRGHTEAF
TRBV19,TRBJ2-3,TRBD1,ASSIGDRDVTDTQY
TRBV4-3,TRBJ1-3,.,ASSQAPVNSGNTIY
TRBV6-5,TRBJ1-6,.,ASTSWGVSPLH
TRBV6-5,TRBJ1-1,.,ASNSPRGNTEAF
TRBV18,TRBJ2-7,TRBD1,ASSRDRTGSEQY
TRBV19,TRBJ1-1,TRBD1,ASSDRGRDTEAF
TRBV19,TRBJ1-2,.,ASSGTGVYGYT
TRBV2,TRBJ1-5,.,ASNEEINQPQH
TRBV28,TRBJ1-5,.,ASISGSQPQH
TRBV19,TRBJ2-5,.,ASSIGTSHQETQY
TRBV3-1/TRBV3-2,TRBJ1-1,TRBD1,ASSQGRGRGAEAF
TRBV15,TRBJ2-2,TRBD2,ATSRGLAGVEGELF
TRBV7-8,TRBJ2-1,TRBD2,ASRQGLAQHNEQF